These T cell receptor beta chains were read from a single sample in a study of blood T cells in healthy people across ages. TCRdb called the 5' RACE reads again in MiXCR, with one record for every CDR3 protein. The table includes 380,000 or so distinct CDR3 sequences, about 55% detected once. Material for sequencing was blood. The receptors come from a man between 60 and 75 years old in good health. CDR3s include the opening cysteine and the closing phenylalanine or tryptophan. A D gene is named only where the DNA matches it firmly. Expanded clones get a size class; other rows say once, few or many, or leave the size out.

abundance: few
v_gene: TRBV20-1
d_gene: TRBD2
j_gene: TRBJ2-1
CDR3nt: TGCAGTGCTAGCCGATTGCGGGGGGGAAACAATGAGCAGTTCTTC
CDR3aa: CSASRLRGGNNEQFF

abundance: few
v_gene: TRBV20-1
d_gene: NA
j_gene: TRBJ1-2
CDR3nt: TGCAGTGCTAGAGTCGGCATGGACTATGGCTACACCTTC
CDR3aa: CSARVGMDYGYTF

abundance: NA
v_gene: TRBV7-9
d_gene: TRBD1
j_gene: TRBJ1-5
CDR3nt: TGTGCCAGCAGCTTCGAGACAGGGATGGGGTATAGCAATCAGCCCCAGCATTTT
CDR3aa: CASSFETGMGYSNQPQHF

abundance: few
v_gene: TRBV6-1
d_gene: NA
j_gene: TRBJ2-7
CDR3nt: TGTGCCAGCCATATTCGATTGGACGAGCAGTACTTC
CDR3aa: CASHIRLDEQYF

abundance: few
v_gene: TRBV10-3
d_gene: TRBD2
j_gene: TRBJ2-3
CDR3nt: TGTGCCATCAGTGAGGCTAGCGGGAGTAGGGCAGATACGCAGTATTTT
CDR3aa: CAISEASGSRADTQYF

abundance: NA
v_gene: TRBV4-3
d_gene: TRBD2
j_gene: TRBJ2-3
CDR3nt: TGCGCCAGCAGCCCCATAACTAGCGGGGCAGATACGCAGTATTTT
CDR3aa: CASSPITSGADTQYF

abundance: many
v_gene: TRBV12-3/TRBV12-4
d_gene: TRBD1
j_gene: TRBJ2-7
CDR3nt: TGTGCCAGCAGTTTTCCACCAGGACAGGGACCCTACGAGCAGTACTTC
CDR3aa: CASSFPPGQGPYEQYF

abundance: NA
v_gene: TRBV12-3/TRBV12-4
d_gene: NA
j_gene: TRBJ2-3
CDR3nt: TGTGCCAGCAGTTTTAGTCGTGGAGATACGCAGTATTTT
CDR3aa: CASSFSRGDTQYF

abundance: NA
v_gene: TRBV20-1
d_gene: NA
j_gene: TRBJ2-7
CDR3nt: TGCAGGGCTTCCGCTTGGGGCGAGCAGTACTTC
CDR3aa: CRASAWGEQYF

abundance: NA
v_gene: TRBV28
d_gene: TRBD1
j_gene: TRBJ1-4
CDR3nt: TGTGCCAGCAGTGGACAGGGCGGCTTGGAAAAACTGTTTTTT
CDR3aa: CASSGQGGLEKLFF

abundance: NA
v_gene: TRBV20-1
d_gene: NA
j_gene: TRBJ2-6
CDR3nt: TGCAGTGCTAGAGGCGGCCCTGGGGCCAACGTCCTGACTTTC
CDR3aa: CSARGGPGANVLTF

abundance: few
v_gene: TRBV5-1
d_gene: NA
j_gene: TRBJ2-1
CDR3nt: TGCGCCAGCAGCTTGGAGGGCTGGGGGCAGTTCTTC
CDR3aa: CASSLEGWGQFF

abundance: few
v_gene: TRBV25-1
d_gene: NA
j_gene: TRBJ2-7
CDR3nt: TGTGCCAGCAGTGTGGGCAGCTACGAGCAGTACTTC
CDR3aa: CASSVGSYEQYF

abundance: NA
v_gene: TRBV20-1
d_gene: NA
j_gene: TRBJ2-7
CDR3nt: TGCAGTGCTAGAGATCGTGGGGCAGGGGTATACGAGCAGTACTTC
CDR3aa: CSARDRGAGVYEQYF

abundance: few
v_gene: TRBV11-2
d_gene: TRBD2
j_gene: TRBJ2-3
CDR3nt: TGTGCCAGCGGGGCGGGGGAAAGGGATACGCAGTATTTT
CDR3aa: CASGAGERDTQYF

abundance: NA
v_gene: TRBV5-6
d_gene: NA
j_gene: TRBJ2-3
CDR3nt: TGTGCCAGCAGCTTGCGGCCAGGGCCCCGGGATACGCAGTATTTT
CDR3aa: CASSLRPGPRDTQYF

abundance: NA
v_gene: TRBV12-3/TRBV12-4
d_gene: NA
j_gene: TRBJ1-2
CDR3nt: TGTGCCAGCAGTTCTAGGGGGGGGGTGGACGGTTCGAACTATGGCTACACCTTC
CDR3aa: CASSSRGGVDGSNYGYTF

abundance: few
v_gene: TRBV5-1
d_gene: NA
j_gene: TRBJ1-1
CDR3nt: TGCGCCAGCAGCCCCCGGGAAGCGATGAACACTGAAGCTTTCTTT
CDR3aa: CASSPREAMNTEAFF